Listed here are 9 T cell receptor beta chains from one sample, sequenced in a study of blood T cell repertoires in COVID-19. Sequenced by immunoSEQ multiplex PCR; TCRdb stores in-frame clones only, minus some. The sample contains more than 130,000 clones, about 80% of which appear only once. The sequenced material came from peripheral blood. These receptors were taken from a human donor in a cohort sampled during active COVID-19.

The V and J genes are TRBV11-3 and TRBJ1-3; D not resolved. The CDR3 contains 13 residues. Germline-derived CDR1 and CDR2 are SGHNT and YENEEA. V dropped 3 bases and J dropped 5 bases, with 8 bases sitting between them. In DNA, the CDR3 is TGTGCCAGCAGCTTGGACTCAAGAAACACCATATATTTT. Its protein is CASSLDSRNTIYF.

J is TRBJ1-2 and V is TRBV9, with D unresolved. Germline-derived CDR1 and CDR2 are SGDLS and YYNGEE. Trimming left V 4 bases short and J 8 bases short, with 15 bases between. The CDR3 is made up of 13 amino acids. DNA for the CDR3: TGTGCCAGCAGCCCGACGGCTGGGGAGGGCTACACCTTC. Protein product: CASSPTAGEGYTF.

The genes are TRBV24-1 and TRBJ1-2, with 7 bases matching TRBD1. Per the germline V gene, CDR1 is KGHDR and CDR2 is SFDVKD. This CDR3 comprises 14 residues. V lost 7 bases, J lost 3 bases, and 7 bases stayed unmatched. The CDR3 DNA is TGTGCCACCAGGTCTACCGGGACAGACTATGGCTACACCTTC. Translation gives CATRSTGTDYGYTF.

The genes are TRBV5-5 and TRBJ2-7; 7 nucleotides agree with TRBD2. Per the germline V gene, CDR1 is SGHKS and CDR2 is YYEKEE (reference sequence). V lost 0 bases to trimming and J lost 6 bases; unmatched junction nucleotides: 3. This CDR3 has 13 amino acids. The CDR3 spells CASSLGPGGEQYF. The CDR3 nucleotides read TGTGCCAGCAGCTTGGGTCCGGGGGGCGAGCAGTACTTC.

CDR3 sequence: CASSQGLAHEQYF. In DNA, the CDR3 is TGCGCCAGCAGCCAAGGACTAGCCCACGAGCAGTACTTC. The gene calls are TRBV4-3 and TRBJ2-7, with 7 bases that match TRBD2. This CDR3 region has 13 residues. The V gene's germline CDR1 is LGHNA and CDR2 YSLEER. The V segment lost 1 base and the J segment 5 bases; nucleotides outside the gene matches: 2.

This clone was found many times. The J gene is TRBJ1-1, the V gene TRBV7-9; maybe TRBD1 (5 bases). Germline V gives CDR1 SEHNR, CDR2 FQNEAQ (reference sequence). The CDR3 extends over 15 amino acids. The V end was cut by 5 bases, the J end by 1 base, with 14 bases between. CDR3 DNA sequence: TGTGCCAGCAGCCCAGCTGTGGGGGGGAACACTGAAGCTTTCTTT. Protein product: CASSPAVGGNTEAFF.

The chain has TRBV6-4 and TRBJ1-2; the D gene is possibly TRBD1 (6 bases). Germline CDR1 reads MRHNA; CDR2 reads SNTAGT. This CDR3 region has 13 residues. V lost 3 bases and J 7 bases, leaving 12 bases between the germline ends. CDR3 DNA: TGTGCCAGCAGTGAAACACAGGGTCTTGGCTACACCTTC. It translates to CASSETQGLGYTF.

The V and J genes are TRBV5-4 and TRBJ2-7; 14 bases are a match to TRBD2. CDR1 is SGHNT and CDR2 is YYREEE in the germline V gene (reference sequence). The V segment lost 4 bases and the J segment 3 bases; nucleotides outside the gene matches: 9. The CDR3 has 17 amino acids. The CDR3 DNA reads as TGTGCCAGCAGCGAAGGACTAGCGGGGGGTTTAAGCTACGAGCAGTACTTC. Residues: CASSEGLAGGLSYEQYF.

The CDR3 reads CASRDGTFAYNEQFF. The CDR3, as DNA: TGTGCCAGCAGAGACGGGACTTTTGCCTACAATGAGCAGTTCTTC. J is TRBJ2-1 and V is TRBV5-4; possible D gene TRBD2, 6 bases. CDR1 is SGHNT and CDR2 is YYREEE in the germline V gene (reference sequence). The CDR3 contains 15 residues. Trimming stripped 5 bases from V and 2 bases from J, with 14 bases between. The full variable domain, its missing parts supplied by reference TRBV5-4 and TRBJ2-1, is ETGVTQSPTHLIKTRGQQVTLRCSSQSGHNTVSWYQQALGQGPQFIFQYYREEENGRGNFPPRFSGLQFPNYSSELNVNALELDDSALYLCASRDGTFAYNEQFFGPGTRLTVL.